The 29 T cell receptor beta chains listed next were all sequenced from one sample in a study of cytomegalovirus exposure and HLA in healthy donors. The protocol was immunoSEQ multiplex PCR, while the TCRdb copy is restricted to in-frame clones and leaves out a portion. The sample includes about 250,000 clones, less than 90% of them seen just once. Input material: PBMCs. The receptors stem from a man aged 18 to 35 in good health and CMV-seropositive.

This chain uses TRBV4-1 with TRBJ2-3, with unresolved D. Germline lookup yields CDR1 MGHRA and CDR2 YSYEKL. V lost 1 base and J 0 bases, leaving 8 bases between the germline ends. CDR3 length equals 15 residues. This chain's CDR3 is CASSQVERSTDTQYF. CDR3 DNA sequence: TGCGCCAGCAGCCAAGTGGAACGGAGCACAGATACGCAGTATTTT.

The J gene is TRBJ2-7, the V gene TRBV28; D may be TRBD1 (6 bases). This CDR3 spans 14 amino acids. The germline gives CDR1 MDHEN, CDR2 SYDVKM. The CDR3 nucleotides read TGTGTCACCACGTGGGGGCCAGGGGCCTACGAGCAGTACTTC. Protein product: CVTTWGPGAYEQYF.

V gene TRBV6-1 combines with J gene TRBJ1-2; no clear D. The V end lost 1 base, the J end lost 0 bases, and 6 bases lay between the germline ends. The CDR3 has 14 residues. The germline V gene has CDR1 MNHNS and CDR2 SASEGT. The CDR3 DNA reads as TGTGCCAGCAGTGAAGGTTTGGCTAACTATGGCTACACCTTC. This translates into CASSEGLANYGYTF.

The chain combines TRBV11-2 with TRBJ2-7; 10 nucleotides match TRBD2. J gave up 3 bases and V 4 bases, and 12 bases lay outside the gene matches. Germline-derived CDR1 and CDR2 are SGHAT and FQNNGV. There are 17 residues in the CDR3. CDR3 sequence reads: CASSSHSLAGRIYEQYF. The CDR3 DNA reads as TGTGCCAGCAGCTCACACTCACTAGCGGGAAGGATCTACGAGCAGTACTTC.

The chain is built from TRBV6-6 and TRBJ2-6; 7 positions match TRBD1. CDR1 MNHNY and CDR2 SVGAGI come from the germline V gene (reference sequence). The length of the CDR3 is 16 residues. V dropped 6 bases and J dropped 0; count of bases not matched to a gene: 5. CDR3 nucleotide sequence: TGTGCCAGCAGCGGACAGGCGAGCTCTGGGGCCAACGTCCTGACTTTC. Translating gives CASSGQASSGANVLTF.

The chain links TRBV28 to TRBJ1-1, with TRBD1 matching over 11 bases. CDR3 size: 14 residues. The germline CDR1 and CDR2 sequences are MDHEN and SYDVKM. V was pared by 6 bases and J by 4 bases, with 4 bases of the junction left unmatched. The CDR3: CASRPGQGVTEAFF. The CDR3 bases are TGTGCCAGCAGGCCGGGACAGGGGGTCACTGAAGCTTTCTTT. Complete variable domain (other parts from reference TRBV28 and TRBJ1-1): DVKVTQSSRYLVKRTGEKVFLECVQDMDHENMFWYRQDPGLGLRLIYFSYDVKMKEKGDIPEGYSVSREKKERFSLILESASTNQTSMYLCASRPGQGVTEAFFGQGTRLTVV.

The genes are TRBV5-4 and TRBJ2-7; perhaps TRBD2 as D (6 bases). The germline V and J ends were trimmed by 4 bases and 7 bases, with 15 bases remaining between them. Germline CDR1 and CDR2: SGHNT and YYREEE (reference sequence). This CDR3 has 13 amino acids. Here the CDR3 reads CASSLTGDVEQYF. The CDR3 bases are TGTGCCAGCAGCCTCACGGGGGACGTGGAGCAGTACTTC.

The rearrangement uses TRBV5-1 and TRBJ2-2, with 15 bases matching TRBD2. There are 19 residues in the CDR3. The V segment lost 4 bases and the J segment 0 bases; nucleotides outside the gene matches: 7. The germline V gene encodes CDR1 SGHRS and CDR2 YFSETQ. CDR3 in amino acids: CASSRRTSGRAPNTGELFF. In DNA, the CDR3 is TGCGCCAGCAGCCGCAGGACTAGCGGGAGGGCCCCGAACACCGGGGAGCTGTTTTTT.

This clone appeared once. V gene TRBV18 combines with J gene TRBJ2-1; D call uncertain. From germline, CDR1 is KGHSH and CDR2 LQKENI. The length of the CDR3 is 14 residues. V was clipped by 2 bases and J by 3 bases, with 8 bases between them. The CDR3 DNA is TGTGCCAGCTCACCAAGCGCCAGCTACAATGAGCAGTTCTTC. Protein product: CASSPSASYNEQFF.

This rearrangement joins TRBV6-5 to TRBJ1-1; TRBD1 is a possible D gene (6 bases). CDR3 length: 14 amino acids. CDR1 MNHEY and CDR2 SVGAGI come from the germline V gene. V lost 2 bases and J 4 bases, leaving 11 bases between the germline ends. The CDR3 sequence: CASSYGGRVTEAFF. Here the CDR3 DNA reads TGTGCCAGCAGTTACGGGGGGCGGGTCACTGAAGCTTTCTTT.

The chain joins TRBV9 to TRBJ2-3; D is undetermined. Germline V CDR1 and CDR2: SGDLS, YYNGEE. This CDR3 contains 13 residues. Trimming stripped 0 bases from V and 3 bases from J, with 5 bases between. CDR3 region: CASSVGVTDTQYF. DNA of the CDR3: TGTGCCAGCAGCGTAGGGGTTACAGATACGCAGTATTTT.

The V and J genes are TRBV10-3 and TRBJ1-5, with 9 bases matching TRBD1. CDR1 is ENHRY, CDR2 SYGVKD, per germline. The CDR3 has 14 amino acids. The V and J ends lost 5 bases and 2 bases, in that order; junction bases with no gene match: 1. CDR3 sequence reads: CAISWDRGNQPQHF. CDR3 DNA sequence: TGTGCCATCAGTTGGGACAGGGGCAATCAGCCCCAGCATTTT.

This clone was seen just once. The chain is built from TRBV5-1 and TRBJ1-1; a possible D gene is TRBD1 (5 bases). Germline V gene lookup returns CDR1 SGHRS and CDR2 YFSETQ. The CDR3 spans 14 residues. The ends were cut back, 4 bases at V and 3 bases at J, with 13 bases in the middle. CDR3 DNA: TGCGCCAGCAGCGCGCCAGGGAGGTACACTGAAGCTTTCTTT. This codes for CASSAPGRYTEAFF.

The chain recombines TRBV27 with TRBJ1-4, with 7 bases lining up with TRBD1. V shed 4 bases and J 6 bases; nucleotides not matched to a gene: 8. Germline CDR1 and CDR2: MNHEY and SMNVEV (reference sequence). The CDR3 contains 15 residues. The CDR3: CASSSRGELYEKLFF. CDR3 nucleotide sequence: TGTGCCAGCAGTTCCAGGGGGGAGCTTTATGAAAAACTGTTTTTT.

This chain connects TRBV25-1 to TRBJ1-1, with TRBD1 identical over 7 bases. V lost 7 bases to trimming and J lost 6 bases; unmatched junction nucleotides: 8. The CDR3 covers 13 residues. Per germline, CDR1 MGHDK and CDR2 SYGVNS. The CDR3 region is CASTRQGIAEAFF. CDR3 DNA: TGTGCCAGCACGAGACAGGGTATCGCTGAAGCTTTCTTT.

J is TRBJ1-1 and V is TRBV25-1, with TRBD1 as a possible D gene (5 bases). CDR3 size: 13 residues. V was cut by 6 bases and J by 5 bases, with 13 bases left in between. CDR1 is MGHDK and CDR2 is SYGVNS in the germline V gene. CDR3 in DNA: TGTGCCAGCAGCGTAACAGGTACGACTGAAGCTTTCTTT. Translated: CASSVTGTTEAFF.

The rearrangement links TRBV28 to TRBJ1-2; D possibly corresponds to TRBD1 (5 bases). V lost 4 bases and J lost 7, with 13 bases in between. The V gene's germline CDR1 is MDHEN and CDR2 SYDVKM. The CDR3 runs 13 residues. The CDR3 is CASSSGTKSGYTF. Written as DNA, the CDR3 is TGTGCCAGCAGTTCCGGGACCAAAAGTGGCTACACCTTC.

The CDR3 is CASSTVQGYEQYF. DNA of the CDR3: TGTGCCAGTAGTACCGTTCAGGGATACGAGCAGTACTTC. This sequence joins TRBV19 and TRBJ2-7; a possible D gene is TRBD1 (5 bases). From germline, CDR1 is LNHDA and CDR2 SQIVND (reference sequence). The CDR3 loop spans 13 amino acids. V lost 4 bases and J 4 bases, leaving 11 bases between the germline ends.

This clone was found many times. The chain couples TRBV6-6 to TRBJ1-1; possible D gene TRBD1, 6 bases. Trimming cost V 8 bases and J 1 base, with 17 bases left between them. Germline loops: CDR1 MNHNY, CDR2 SVGAGI (reference sequence). The CDR3 spans 15 residues. The CDR3 DNA reads as TGTGCCAGCTCACAGGGTGAGACTAAGAACACTGAAGCTTTCTTT. It codes for CASSQGETKNTEAFF.

The V and J genes are TRBV2 and TRBJ1-5; 10 bases align to TRBD1. The CDR3 has 15 residues. With 6 bases clipped from V and 4 bases from J, the junction kept 6 bases outside the gene matches. The V gene's germline CDR1 is SNHLY and CDR2 FYNNEI. This CDR3 is CASSDRGQTNQPQHF. The CDR3 nucleotides read TGTGCCAGCAGCGACAGGGGGCAAACTAATCAGCCCCAGCATTTT.

The CDR3 region is CASSLRIAGGTNTGELFF. The CDR3 DNA is TGTGCCAGCAGCTTGAGAATAGCGGGAGGTACTAACACCGGGGAGCTGTTTTTT. The V and J genes are TRBV11-2 and TRBJ2-2; TRBD2 matches 10 bases. Germline CDR1 is SGHAT and CDR2 is FQNNGV. With V trimmed by 3 bases and J by 2 bases, 9 bases remained unmatched. This CDR3 spans 18 amino acids.

The chain combines TRBV7-8 with TRBJ2-3, with 8 bases identical to TRBD2. Trimming cost V 2 bases and J 0 bases; bases outside gene matches: 4. The CDR3 runs 16 residues. Germline lookup yields CDR1 SGHVS and CDR2 FQNEAQ. This CDR3 is CASSLRAGGSTDTQYF. For the CDR3, the DNA is TGTGCCAGCAGCTTAAGGGCGGGGGGTAGCACAGATACGCAGTATTTT.

The rearrangement uses TRBV5-4 and TRBJ1-1, with 8 nucleotides matching TRBD1. The V gene end was trimmed by 3 bases and the J gene end by 0 bases; junction bases not matched to a gene: 1. Germline CDR1 reads SGHNT; CDR2 reads YYREEE (reference sequence). There are 14 residues in the CDR3. CDR3 region: CASSWDRLNTEAFF. CDR3 sequence (DNA): TGTGCCAGCAGCTGGGACAGGCTGAACACTGAAGCTTTCTTT.

The chain employs TRBV5-6 and TRBJ1-2; D may be TRBD1 (6 bases). This CDR3 is built from 14 residues. V was cut by 0 bases and J by 4 bases, with 10 bases left in between. CDR1 SGHDT and CDR2 YYEEEE come from the germline V gene. CDR3 protein: CASSLDQGFYGYTF. The DNA of the CDR3 is TGTGCCAGCAGCTTGGATCAGGGGTTCTATGGCTACACCTTC.

This sequence joins TRBV2 and TRBJ2-7; a possible D gene is TRBD2 (5 bases). The CDR3 is 15 amino acids. Trimming took off 2 bases at V and 4 bases at J, with 15 bases between the two ends. Germline CDR1 and CDR2: SNHLY and FYNNEI. The CDR3 is CASSELEQRIYEQYF. The CDR3 DNA is TGTGCCAGCAGTGAATTGGAGCAGCGGATATACGAGCAGTACTTC.

The rearrangement uses TRBV9 and TRBJ2-1; 9 nucleotides align to TRBD2. The V gene end was trimmed by 3 bases and the J gene end by 0 bases; junction bases not matched to a gene: 10. The CDR3 is 18 amino acids. The germline CDR1 and CDR2 sequences are SGDLS and YYNGEE. CDR3 protein: CASSAPIAGASSYNEQFF. The CDR3 coding sequence is TGTGCCAGCAGCGCCCCAATAGCGGGGGCGAGCTCCTACAATGAGCAGTTCTTC. Together with reference TRBV9 and TRBJ2-1, the CDR3 gives the full variable domain: DSGVTQTPKHLITATGQRVTLRCSPRSGDLSVYWYQQSLDQGLQFLIQYYNGEERAKGNILERFSAQQFPDLHSELNLSSLELGDSALYFCASSAPIAGASSYNEQFFGPGTRLTVL.

The chain couples TRBV4-3 to TRBJ1-2; D is uncertain. Trimming took off 1 base at V and 3 bases at J, with 18 bases between the two ends. The germline V gene has CDR1 LGHNA and CDR2 YSLEER. CDR3 length: 17 amino acids. The CDR3 region is CASSQGSARDRYYGYTF. CDR3 nucleotide sequence: TGCGCCAGCAGCCAAGGGTCCGCCCGGGATAGATACTATGGCTACACCTTC.

This chain links TRBV27 with TRBJ2-3; TRBD1 agrees at 9 bases. Germline-derived CDR1 and CDR2 are MNHEY and SMNVEV (reference sequence). The CDR3 runs to 15 residues. With 3 bases clipped from V and 4 bases from J, the junction kept 5 bases outside the gene matches. The CDR3 DNA follows: TGTGCCAGCAGTTTCGGGGACAGGGCGGCAGATACGCAGTATTTT. It yields the protein CASSFGDRAADTQYF.

J is TRBJ1-4 and V is TRBV7-9; D unresolved. This CDR3 contains 15 residues. V lost 5 bases, J lost 7 bases, and 17 bases lay in between. Germline V lookup: CDR1 SEHNR, CDR2 FQNEAQ (reference sequence). CDR3: CASSPSVQRPEKLFF. The CDR3 DNA reads TGTGCCAGCAGCCCCTCTGTCCAGCGACCTGAAAAACTGTTTTTT.